Below, 24 T cell receptor beta chains from the same sample are listed, as sequenced in a study of cytomegalovirus exposure and HLA in healthy donors. The PCR had 60 Vbeta and 13 Jbeta primers. Some clones are missing from TCRdb's copy, which holds only in-frame ones; the method was immunoSEQ multiplex PCR. The top ten hold under 0.8% of the sample, which has more than 90,000 clones, around 73% seen once. The sequencing sample was made of PBMCs. Receptor source: a woman aged 60-70 years in good health and CMV-seronegative.

The V gene is TRBV7-9, the J gene TRBJ1-1; possibly TRBD1 for D (5 bases). CDR1 and CDR2 (germline): SEHNR, FQNEAQ (reference sequence). Trimming cost V 0 bases and J 4 bases, with 12 bases left between them. The CDR3 runs 15 residues. The CDR3 nucleotides read TGTGCCAGCAGCTTAGCGGGGGGGAGCGCCACTGAAGCTTTCTTT. Its protein product is CASSLAGGSATEAFF.

The chain joins TRBV6-5 to TRBJ1-4; the D is unclear. The CDR3 is 14 amino acids. With 6 bases removed from V and 0 bases from J, the gap between germline ends came to 8 bases. In germline, CDR1 is MNHEY, CDR2 SVGAGI. The CDR3 DNA is TGTGCCAGCAGACCGGTTGCAACTAATGAAAAACTGTTTTTT. It is translated as CASRPVATNEKLFF.

The J gene is TRBJ1-2, the V gene TRBV28; 9 bases fit TRBD1. Trimming took 2 bases from V and 4 from J; bases not matched to a gene: 2. The CDR3 totals 14 residues. Per germline, CDR1 MDHEN and CDR2 SYDVKM. DNA of the CDR3: TGTGCCAGCAGTTTAACGGGACAGGGCTATGGCTACACCTTC. As protein: CASSLTGQGYGYTF.

In DNA, the CDR3 is TGTGCCAGCTCACCAAAGACAAGCCAAGAGACCCAGTACTTC. Translated, it gives CASSPKTSQETQYF. The V gene is TRBV18, the J gene TRBJ2-5; no clear D. V was pared by 2 bases and J by 1 base, with 8 bases between. The CDR3 length is 14 residues. Germline CDR1 is KGHSH and CDR2 is LQKENI.

With regard to this clone: Other nucleotide sequences from this sample produce the same CDR3. The rearrangement joins TRBV5-1 to TRBJ1-4; D perhaps matches TRBD1 (5 bases). This CDR3 region has 20 residues. The V gene lost 2 bases and the J gene lost 2 bases, with 25 bases spanning the gap. The germline V gene has CDR1 SGHRS and CDR2 YFSETQ. The CDR3 loop is CASSFPLVPRGLGTNEKLFF. In DNA form, the CDR3 reads TGCGCCAGCAGCTTTCCCCTGGTCCCGCGGGGGTTGGGGACTAATGAAAAACTGTTTTTT. Supplemented by reference TRBV5-1 and TRBJ1-4, the full variable domain reads KAGVTQTPRYLIKTRGQQVTLSCSPISGHRSVSWYQQTPGQGLQFLFEYFSETQRNKGNFPGRFSGRQFSNSRSEMNVSTLELGDSALYLCASSFPLVPRGLGTNEKLFFGSGTQLSVL.

The chain combines TRBV7-9 with TRBJ1-1; tentatively, D is TRBD1 (6 bases). CDR1 and CDR2 (germline): SEHNR, FQNEAQ (reference sequence). V was shortened by 0 bases and J by 2 bases, with 10 bases between the two germline ends. The CDR3 is 15 amino acids. CDR3 nucleotide sequence: TGTGCCAGCAGCTTAGCAGGGGGTGGTAACACTGAAGCTTTCTTT. This translates into CASSLAGGGNTEAFF.

This sequence joins TRBV4-3 and TRBJ2-3, with 11 bases matching TRBD2. Losses at the gene ends were 4 bases for V and 0 bases for J; bases not matched to a gene: 6. Germline CDR1 reads LGHNA; CDR2 reads YSLEER. The CDR3 has 17 amino acids. The CDR3 bases are TGCGCCAGCAGCCCGGGGTCTAGCGGGGGGAGCACAGATACGCAGTATTTT. Translation gives CASSPGSSGGSTDTQYF.

This clone was observed a handful of times. The chain couples TRBV6-1 to TRBJ2-5; 9 bases agree with TRBD1. Germline loops: CDR1 MNHNS, CDR2 SASEGT. This CDR3 spans 17 amino acids. The trim removed 2 bases at V and 2 bases at J, leaving 9 bases unmatched. The CDR3 DNA reads TGTGCCAGCAGTGAATGGGGTAGGGGACAGGGACAAGAGACCCAGTACTTC. Translation gives CASSEWGRGQGQETQYF.

The J gene is TRBJ1-2, the V gene TRBV19, with TRBD1 matching over 8 bases. V gave up 9 bases and J gave up 8 bases; unmatched junction bases: 17. Looked up from germline, CDR1 is LNHDA and CDR2 is SQIVND (reference sequence). The CDR3 extends over 15 amino acids. As DNA, the CDR3 is TGTGCCAGCAGACGGGACAGGCAAGGAGAAATCGGCTACACCTTC. It encodes CASRRDRQGEIGYTF.

The chain is built from TRBV9 and TRBJ2-2; 8 nucleotides align to TRBD1. The V gene's germline CDR1 is SGDLS and CDR2 YYNGEE. CDR3 length equals 14 residues. With 5 bases clipped from V and 2 bases from J, the junction kept 2 bases outside the gene matches. CDR3 coding DNA: TGTGCCAGCAGGGACAGGGTTAACACCGGGGAGCTGTTTTTT. Translated: CASRDRVNTGELFF.

The rearrangement uses TRBV9 and TRBJ2-2; D remains unclear. Germline V gives CDR1 SGDLS, CDR2 YYNGEE. The CDR3 is made up of 16 amino acids. Trimming stripped 0 bases from V and 1 base from J, with 10 bases between. The CDR3 DNA sequence: TGTGCCAGCAGCGTAGCTCCGAACTTGAACACCGGGGAGCTGTTTTTT. It yields the protein CASSVAPNLNTGELFF. Combining the CDR3 with reference TRBV9 and TRBJ2-2 gives the whole variable domain DSGVTQTPKHLITATGQRVTLRCSPRSGDLSVYWYQQSLDQGLQFLIQYYNGEERAKGNILERFSAQQFPDLHSELNLSSLELGDSALYFCASSVAPNLNTGELFFGEGSRLTVL.

This chain joins TRBV5-6 and TRBJ2-7, with 9 bases that match TRBD1. In germline, CDR1 is SGHDT, CDR2 YYEEEE. V lost 3 bases and J lost 4; bases outside the gene matches: 5. CDR3 length: 14 amino acids. CDR3: CASSSGQGLYEQYF. The CDR3 nucleotides read TGTGCCAGCAGCTCCGGACAGGGGTTGTACGAGCAGTACTTC.

V usage is TRBV28 and J usage is TRBJ2-7; tentatively, D is TRBD1 (6 bases). Germline V CDR1 and CDR2: MDHEN, SYDVKM. The CDR3 is 15 residues long. Trimming shortened V by 5 bases and J by 5 bases, and 19 bases separated the two germline ends. The CDR3 here is CASSPWGRGTHEQYF. The DNA of the CDR3 is TGTGCCAGCAGTCCCTGGGGCAGGGGAACCCACGAGCAGTACTTC.

The CDR3 DNA reads as TGCGCCAGCGCCCCTGGGATTGCGGGGAATCAGCCCCAGCATTTT. Protein product: CASAPGIAGNQPQHF. The rearrangement links TRBV5-1 to TRBJ1-5; unclear D gene. Germline V CDR1 and CDR2: SGHRS, YFSETQ. This CDR3 spans 15 amino acids. Trimming pared 7 bases from V and 4 bases from J, leaving 18 bases between.

The chain uses TRBV11-2 and TRBJ2-7, with unresolved D. V was pared by 4 bases and J by 3 bases, with 16 bases between. This CDR3 spans 15 amino acids. The V gene's germline CDR1 is SGHAT and CDR2 FQNNGV. The chain's CDR3 is CASSSRQVSHYEQYF. The DNA for the CDR3 is TGTGCCAGCAGCTCACGTCAGGTATCCCACTACGAGCAGTACTTC.

This clone was detected a few times. The chain is built from TRBV6-5 and TRBJ1-2; D unresolved. The CDR3 sequence is 16 residues long. CDR1 is MNHEY, CDR2 SVGAGI, per germline. V was trimmed by 2 bases and J by 3 bases, leaving 16 bases between them. The CDR3 protein is CASSYGPATLYYGYTF. The CDR3 DNA is TGTGCCAGCAGTTACGGGCCAGCCACCCTCTACTATGGCTACACCTTC.

This sequence joins TRBV10-3 and TRBJ1-2; D remains unclear. Germline assignment: CDR1 ENHRY and CDR2 SYGVKD. This CDR3 comprises 12 residues. Between the trimmed V and J ends, which lost 2 bases and 10 bases, there was a span of 11 bases. In nucleotides, the CDR3 is TGTGCCATCAGTGAGAATAGGAGGGACTACACCTTC. This translates into CAISENRRDYTF.

Here the CDR3 DNA reads TGTGCCAGCAGCTCACAGGGGACGCTAACCTACGAGCAGTACTTC. It codes for CASSSQGTLTYEQYF. V is TRBV7-2 and J is TRBJ2-7; the match to TRBD1 covers 7 bases. This CDR3 region has 15 residues. The trim removed 4 bases at V and 2 bases at J, leaving 8 bases unmatched. Germline V lookup: CDR1 SGHTA, CDR2 FQGNSA. The entire variable domain, with the rest obtained from reference TRBV7-2 and TRBJ2-7, is as follows: GAGVSQSPSNKVTEKGKDVELRCDPISGHTALYWYRQSLGQGLEFLIYFQGNSAPDKSGLPSDRFSAERTGGSVSTLTIQRTQQEDSAVYLCASSSQGTLTYEQYFGPGTRLTVT.

J is TRBJ2-5 and V is TRBV29-1, with D possibly matching TRBD2 (5 bases). V was cut by 3 bases and J by 4 bases, with 15 bases left in between. Germline assignment: CDR1 SQVTM and CDR2 ANQGSEA. CDR3 size: 14 residues. The CDR3 reads CSVDGDGLRETQYF. In nucleotides, the CDR3 is TGCAGCGTTGACGGGGATGGCTTAAGAGAGACCCAGTACTTC.

The chain couples TRBV28 to TRBJ1-5; D perhaps matches TRBD1 (6 bases). Germline CDR1 and CDR2: MDHEN and SYDVKM. Trimming pared 4 bases from V and 7 bases from J, leaving 14 bases between. This CDR3 spans 14 amino acids. The CDR3 DNA reads as TGTGCCAGCAGTTCCCCCGGCAGGGGCCAGCCCCAGCATTTT. It encodes CASSSPGRGQPQHF.

The chain joins TRBV29-1 to TRBJ1-1; tentative D call: TRBD1 (5 bases). V was clipped by 7 bases and J by 1 base, with 16 bases between them. The germline gives CDR1 SQVTM, CDR2 ANQGSEA. The CDR3 spans 14 residues. The CDR3 spells CSAEGVFRNTEAFF. The CDR3 DNA is TGCAGCGCCGAAGGGGTATTCCGGAACACTGAAGCTTTCTTT.

The table lists this clone with a count of one. The chain has TRBV10-3 and TRBJ2-7; 8 bases fit TRBD1. Germline V gene data show CDR1 as ENHRY and CDR2 as SYGVKD. This CDR3 comprises 14 residues. After removal of 3 bases from V and 7 bases from J, the junction contained 8 bases not matched to a gene. CDR3 DNA sequence: TGTGCCATCAGTGAAACAGACAGGGGTGGGGAGCAGTACTTC. Protein product: CAISETDRGGEQYF.

The rearrangement uses TRBV19 and TRBJ1-3, with a weak D call TRBD1 (5 bases). The germline gives CDR1 LNHDA, CDR2 SQIVND (reference sequence). The CDR3 spans 13 residues. V was cut by 8 bases and J by 3 bases, with 11 bases left in between. The CDR3 sequence: CASRQGIGNTIYF. CDR3 nucleotide sequence: TGTGCCAGTCGCCAGGGTATTGGAAACACCATATATTTT.

The rearrangement joins TRBV7-2 to TRBJ1-2; TRBD1 might be the D (6 bases). Germline CDR1 is SGHTA and CDR2 is FQGNSA. The V and J ends lost 5 bases and 7 bases respectively, with 20 bases between them. This CDR3 is 15 amino acids long. CDR3 nucleotide sequence: TGTGCCAGCAGCCCCGAAGGTCAGGGGATGGGTGGCTACACCTTC. This gives the protein CASSPEGQGMGGYTF.